This T cell receptor beta chain derives from a study of naive and memory T cell subsets. This CDR3 is 16 amino acids long. CDR1 is MDHEN and CDR2 is SYDVKM in the germline V gene. V was clipped by 6 bases and J by 1 base; unmatched bases: 10. For blood and skin samples, reverse transcription used TCR alpha and beta constant primers. Ligated cDNA underwent four rounds of PCR with nested alpha and beta constant region primers and SP2. TCRdb reprocessed the 5' RACE reads via MiXCR and lists one record per CDR3 protein. The table includes approximately 22,000 distinct CDR3 sequences, over 3.5% detected once. This clonotype was counted ten times or more. RNA was extracted from over 2 ml of whole blood of healthy adults.

This chain joins TRBV28 and TRBJ2-7; 9 bases match TRBD1. The TCR originated in a male donor in good health. CDR3 in amino acids: CASRGKTGGRSYEQYF. The CDR3 DNA reads TGTGCCAGCAGAGGAAAGACAGGGGGTCGTTCCTACGAGCAGTACTTC.